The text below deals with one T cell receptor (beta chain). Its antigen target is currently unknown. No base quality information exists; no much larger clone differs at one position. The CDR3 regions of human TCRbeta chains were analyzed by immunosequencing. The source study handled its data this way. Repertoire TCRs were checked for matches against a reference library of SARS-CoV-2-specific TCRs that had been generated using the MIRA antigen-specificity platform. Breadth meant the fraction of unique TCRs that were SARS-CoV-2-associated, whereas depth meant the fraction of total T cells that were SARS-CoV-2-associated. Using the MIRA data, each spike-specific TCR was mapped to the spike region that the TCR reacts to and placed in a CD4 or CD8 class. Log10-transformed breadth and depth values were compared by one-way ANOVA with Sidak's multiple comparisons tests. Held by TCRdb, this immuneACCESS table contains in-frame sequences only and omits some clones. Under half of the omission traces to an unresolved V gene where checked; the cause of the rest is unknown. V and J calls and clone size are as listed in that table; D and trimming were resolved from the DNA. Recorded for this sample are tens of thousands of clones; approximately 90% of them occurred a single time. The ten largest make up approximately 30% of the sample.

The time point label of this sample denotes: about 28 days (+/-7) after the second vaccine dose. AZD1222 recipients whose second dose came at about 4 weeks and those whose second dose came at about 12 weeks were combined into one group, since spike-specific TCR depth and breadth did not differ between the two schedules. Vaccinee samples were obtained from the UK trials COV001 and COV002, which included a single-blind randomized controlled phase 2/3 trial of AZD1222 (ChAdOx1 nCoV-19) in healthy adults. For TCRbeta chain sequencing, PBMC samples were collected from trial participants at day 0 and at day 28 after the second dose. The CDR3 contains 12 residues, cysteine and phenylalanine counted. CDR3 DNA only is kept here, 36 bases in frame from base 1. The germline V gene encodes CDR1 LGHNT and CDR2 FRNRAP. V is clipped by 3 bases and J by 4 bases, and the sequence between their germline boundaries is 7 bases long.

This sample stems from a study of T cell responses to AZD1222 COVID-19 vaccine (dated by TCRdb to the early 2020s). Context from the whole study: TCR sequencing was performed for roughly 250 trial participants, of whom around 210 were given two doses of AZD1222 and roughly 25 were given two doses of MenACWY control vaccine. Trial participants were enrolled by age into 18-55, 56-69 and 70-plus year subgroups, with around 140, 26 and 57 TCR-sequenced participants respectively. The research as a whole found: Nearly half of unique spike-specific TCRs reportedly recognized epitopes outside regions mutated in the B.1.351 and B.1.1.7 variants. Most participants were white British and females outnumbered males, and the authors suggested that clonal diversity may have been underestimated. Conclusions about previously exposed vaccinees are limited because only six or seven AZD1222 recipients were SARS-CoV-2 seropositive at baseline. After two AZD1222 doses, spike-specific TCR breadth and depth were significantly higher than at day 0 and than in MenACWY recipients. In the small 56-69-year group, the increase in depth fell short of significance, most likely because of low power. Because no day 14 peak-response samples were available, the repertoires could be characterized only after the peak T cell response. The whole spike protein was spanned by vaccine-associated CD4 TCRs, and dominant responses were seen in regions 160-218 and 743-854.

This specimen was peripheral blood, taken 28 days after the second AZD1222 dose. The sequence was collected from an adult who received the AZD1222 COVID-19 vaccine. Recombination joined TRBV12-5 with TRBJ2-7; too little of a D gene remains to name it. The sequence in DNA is TGTGCTAGTGGTTTTCAACAGTACGAGCAGTACTTC. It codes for CASGFQQYEQYF.